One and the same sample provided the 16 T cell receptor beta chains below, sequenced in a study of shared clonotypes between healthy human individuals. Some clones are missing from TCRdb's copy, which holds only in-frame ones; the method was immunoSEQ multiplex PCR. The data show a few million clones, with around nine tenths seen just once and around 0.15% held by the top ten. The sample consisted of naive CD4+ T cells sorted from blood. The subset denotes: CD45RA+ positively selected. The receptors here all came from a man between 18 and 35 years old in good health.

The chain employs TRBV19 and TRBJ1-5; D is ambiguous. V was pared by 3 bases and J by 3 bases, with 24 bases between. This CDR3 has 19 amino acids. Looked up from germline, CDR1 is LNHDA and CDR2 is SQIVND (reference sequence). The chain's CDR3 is CASSMGRIRHSRANQPQHF. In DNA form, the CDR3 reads TGTGCCAGTAGTATGGGTCGGATCAGACACTCGAGGGCCAATCAGCCCCAGCATTTT.

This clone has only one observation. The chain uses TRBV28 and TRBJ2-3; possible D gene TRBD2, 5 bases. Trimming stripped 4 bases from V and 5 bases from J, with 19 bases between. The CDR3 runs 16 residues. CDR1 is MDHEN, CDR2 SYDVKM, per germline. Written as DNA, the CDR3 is TGTGCCAGCAGTTCCCACGGACTCCCAGGAAGAGATACGCAGTATTTT. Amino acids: CASSSHGLPGRDTQYF.

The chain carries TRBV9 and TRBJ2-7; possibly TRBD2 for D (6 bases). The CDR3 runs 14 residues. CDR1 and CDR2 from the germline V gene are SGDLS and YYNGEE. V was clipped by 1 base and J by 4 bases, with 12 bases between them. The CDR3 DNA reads TGTGCCAGCAGCGTAACGGGGGATGGGTACGAGCAGTACTTC. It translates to CASSVTGDGYEQYF.

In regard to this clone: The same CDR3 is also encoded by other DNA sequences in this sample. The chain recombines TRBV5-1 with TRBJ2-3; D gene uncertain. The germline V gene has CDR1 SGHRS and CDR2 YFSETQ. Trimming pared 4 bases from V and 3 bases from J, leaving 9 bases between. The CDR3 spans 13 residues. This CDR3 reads CASSGRATDTQYF. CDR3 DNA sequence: TGCGCCAGCAGCGGGCGAGCGACAGATACGCAGTATTTT.

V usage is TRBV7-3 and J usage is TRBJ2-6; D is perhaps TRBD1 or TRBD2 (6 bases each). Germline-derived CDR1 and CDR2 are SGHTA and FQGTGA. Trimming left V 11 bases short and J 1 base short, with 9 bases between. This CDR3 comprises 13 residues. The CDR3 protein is CAPGASGANVLTF. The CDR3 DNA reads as TGTGCCCCGGGGGCGTCTGGGGCCAACGTCCTGACTTTC.

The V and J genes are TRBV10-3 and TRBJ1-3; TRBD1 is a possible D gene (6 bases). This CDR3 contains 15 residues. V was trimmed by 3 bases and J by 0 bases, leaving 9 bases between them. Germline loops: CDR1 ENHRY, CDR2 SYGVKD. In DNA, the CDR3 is TGTGCCATCAGTGATATGGGGGCCTCTGGAAACACCATATATTTT. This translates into CAISDMGASGNTIYF.

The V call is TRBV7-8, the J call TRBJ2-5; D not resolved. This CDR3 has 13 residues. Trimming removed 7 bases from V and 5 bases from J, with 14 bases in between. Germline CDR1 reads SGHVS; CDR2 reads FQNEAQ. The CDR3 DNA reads TGTGCCAGCACCACTCGAGCCCCGGAGACCCAGTACTTC. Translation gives CASTTRAPETQYF.

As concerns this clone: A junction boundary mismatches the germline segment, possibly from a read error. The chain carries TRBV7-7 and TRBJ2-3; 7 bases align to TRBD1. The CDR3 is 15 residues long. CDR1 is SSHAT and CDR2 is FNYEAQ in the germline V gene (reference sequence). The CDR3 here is CASSLGGQPTDTQYF. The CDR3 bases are TGTGCTAGCAGCTTAGGGGGACAGCCCACAGATACGCAGTATTTT.

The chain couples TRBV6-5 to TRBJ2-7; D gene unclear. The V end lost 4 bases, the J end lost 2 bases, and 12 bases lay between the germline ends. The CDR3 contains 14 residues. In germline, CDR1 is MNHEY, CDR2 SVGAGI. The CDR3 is CASSFMAGPYEQYF. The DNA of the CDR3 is TGTGCCAGCAGTTTTATGGCCGGTCCCTACGAGCAGTACTTC.

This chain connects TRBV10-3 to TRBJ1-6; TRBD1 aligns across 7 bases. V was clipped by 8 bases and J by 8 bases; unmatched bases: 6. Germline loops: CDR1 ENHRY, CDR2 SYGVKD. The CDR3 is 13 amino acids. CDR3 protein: CAIATGSDSPLHF. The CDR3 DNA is TGTGCCATCGCGACAGGGTCGGATTCACCCCTCCACTTT.

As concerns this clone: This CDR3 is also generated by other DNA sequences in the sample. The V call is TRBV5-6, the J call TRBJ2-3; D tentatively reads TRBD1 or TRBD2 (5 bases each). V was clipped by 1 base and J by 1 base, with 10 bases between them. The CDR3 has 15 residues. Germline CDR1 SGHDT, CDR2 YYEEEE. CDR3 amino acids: CASSLRGSGTDTQYF. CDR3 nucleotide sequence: TGTGCCAGCAGCTTGAGGGGTAGCGGCACAGATACGCAGTATTTT.

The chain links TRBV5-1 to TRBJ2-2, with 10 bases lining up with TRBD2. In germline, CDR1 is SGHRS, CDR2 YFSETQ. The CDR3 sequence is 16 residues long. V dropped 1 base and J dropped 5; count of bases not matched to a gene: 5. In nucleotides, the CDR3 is TGCGCCAGCAGCTTGAGAACTAGCGGGGTAACCGGGGAGCTGTTTTTT. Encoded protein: CASSLRTSGVTGELFF.

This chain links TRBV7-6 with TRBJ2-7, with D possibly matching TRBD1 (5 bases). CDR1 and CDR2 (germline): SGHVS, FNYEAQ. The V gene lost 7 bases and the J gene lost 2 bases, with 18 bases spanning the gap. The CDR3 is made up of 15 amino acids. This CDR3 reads CASTPYEGAAYEQYF. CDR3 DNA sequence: TGTGCCAGCACCCCATACGAAGGGGCTGCCTACGAGCAGTACTTC.

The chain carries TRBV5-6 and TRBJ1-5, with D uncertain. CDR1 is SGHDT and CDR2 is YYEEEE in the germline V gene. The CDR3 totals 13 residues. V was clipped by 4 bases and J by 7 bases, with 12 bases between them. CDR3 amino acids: CASSIGLGQPQHF. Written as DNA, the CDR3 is TGTGCCAGCAGCATCGGACTAGGACAGCCCCAGCATTTT.

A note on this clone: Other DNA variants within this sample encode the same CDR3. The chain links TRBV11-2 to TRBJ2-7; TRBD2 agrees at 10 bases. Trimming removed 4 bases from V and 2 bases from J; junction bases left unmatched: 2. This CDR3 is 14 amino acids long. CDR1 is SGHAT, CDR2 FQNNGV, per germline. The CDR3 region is CASSSGLAPYEQYF. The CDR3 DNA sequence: TGTGCCAGCAGCTCGGGACTAGCGCCCTACGAGCAGTACTTC.

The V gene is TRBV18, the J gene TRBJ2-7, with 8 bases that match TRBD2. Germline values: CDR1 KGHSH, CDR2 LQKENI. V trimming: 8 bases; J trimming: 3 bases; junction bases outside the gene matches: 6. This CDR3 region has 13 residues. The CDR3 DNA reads TGTGCCAGCAGGAAAAGCGGGGGCTACGAGCAGTACTTC. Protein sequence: CASRKSGGYEQYF.